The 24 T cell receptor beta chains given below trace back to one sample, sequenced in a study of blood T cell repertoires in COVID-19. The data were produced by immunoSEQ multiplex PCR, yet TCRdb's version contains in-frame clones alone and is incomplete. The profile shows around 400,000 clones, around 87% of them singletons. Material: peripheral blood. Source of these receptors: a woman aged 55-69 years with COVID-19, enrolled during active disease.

In DNA, the CDR3 is TGCGCCAGCAGCCCAACTATAGGGGGATCTGGAAACACCATATATTTT. Encoded protein: CASSPTIGGSGNTIYF. The rearrangement uses TRBV5-1 and TRBJ1-3, with D possibly being TRBD1 (6 bases). This CDR3 is built from 16 residues. V lost 4 bases, J lost 1 base, and 15 bases lay in between. The germline V gene encodes CDR1 SGHRS and CDR2 YFSETQ. Complete variable domain (other parts from reference TRBV5-1 and TRBJ1-3): KAGVTQTPRYLIKTRGQQVTLSCSPISGHRSVSWYQQTPGQGLQFLFEYFSETQRNKGNFPGRFSGRQFSNSRSEMNVSTLELGDSALYLCASSPTIGGSGNTIYFGEGSWLTVV.

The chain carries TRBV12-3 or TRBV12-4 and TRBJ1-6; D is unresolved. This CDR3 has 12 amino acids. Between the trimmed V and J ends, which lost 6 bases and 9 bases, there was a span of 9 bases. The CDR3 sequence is CASRSHGSPLHF. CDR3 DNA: TGTGCCAGCAGATCACATGGTTCACCCCTCCACTTT.

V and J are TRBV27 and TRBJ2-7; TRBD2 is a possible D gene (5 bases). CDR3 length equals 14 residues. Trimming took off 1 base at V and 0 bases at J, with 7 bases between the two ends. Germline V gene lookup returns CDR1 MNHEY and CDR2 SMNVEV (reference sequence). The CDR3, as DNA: TGTGCCAGCAGTTTATTCGGGGTCTCCTACGAGCAGTACTTC. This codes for CASSLFGVSYEQYF.

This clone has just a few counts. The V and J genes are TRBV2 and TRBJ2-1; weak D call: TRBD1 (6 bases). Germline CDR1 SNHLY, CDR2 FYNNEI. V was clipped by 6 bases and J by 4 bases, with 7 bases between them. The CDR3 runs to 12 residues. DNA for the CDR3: TGTGCCAGCAGAACAGGGTACAATGAGCAGTTCTTC. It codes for CASRTGYNEQFF.

CDR3 coding DNA: TGCGCCAGCAGCTTGGTCCAGGGGGCTGCCTACGAGCAGTACTTC. It specifies CASSLVQGAAYEQYF. V and J are TRBV5-1 and TRBJ2-7; 8 bases align to TRBD1. Germline CDR1 reads SGHRS; CDR2 reads YFSETQ. This CDR3 has 15 residues. V dropped 0 bases and J dropped 2; count of bases not matched to a gene: 4.

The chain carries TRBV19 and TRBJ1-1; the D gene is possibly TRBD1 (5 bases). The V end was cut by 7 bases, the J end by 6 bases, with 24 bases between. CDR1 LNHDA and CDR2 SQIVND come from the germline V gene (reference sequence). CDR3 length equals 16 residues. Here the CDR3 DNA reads TGTGCCAGTATCCATCCTGGGGCGGGACCCCCGGCTGAAGCTTTCTTT. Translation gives CASIHPGAGPPAEAFF.

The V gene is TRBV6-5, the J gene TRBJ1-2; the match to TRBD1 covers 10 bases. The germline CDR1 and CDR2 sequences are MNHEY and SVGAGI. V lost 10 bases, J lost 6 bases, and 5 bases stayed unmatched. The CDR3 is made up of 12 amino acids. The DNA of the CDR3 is TGTGCCATCCGGGACAGGGGAAATGGCTACACCTTC. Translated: CAIRDRGNGYTF.

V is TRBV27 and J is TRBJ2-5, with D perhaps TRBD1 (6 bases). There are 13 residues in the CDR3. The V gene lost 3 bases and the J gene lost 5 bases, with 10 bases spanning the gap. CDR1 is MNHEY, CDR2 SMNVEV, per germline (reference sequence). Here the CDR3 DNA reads TGTGCCAGCAGTTTGGGGGCCGAGGAGACCCAGTACTTC. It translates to CASSLGAEETQYF.

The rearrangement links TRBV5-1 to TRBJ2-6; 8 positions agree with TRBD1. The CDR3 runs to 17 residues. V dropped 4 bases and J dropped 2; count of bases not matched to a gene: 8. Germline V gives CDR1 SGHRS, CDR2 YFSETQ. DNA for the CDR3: TGCGCCAGCAGCGTAGGGCAGGGGGCGCCTGGGGCCAACGTCCTGACTTTC. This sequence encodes CASSVGQGAPGANVLTF.

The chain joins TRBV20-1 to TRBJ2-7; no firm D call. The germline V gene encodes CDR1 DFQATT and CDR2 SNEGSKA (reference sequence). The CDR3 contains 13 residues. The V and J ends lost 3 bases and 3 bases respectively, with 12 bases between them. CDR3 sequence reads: CSASHPVSYEQYF. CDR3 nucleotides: TGCAGTGCTAGTCATCCGGTTAGCTACGAGCAGTACTTC.

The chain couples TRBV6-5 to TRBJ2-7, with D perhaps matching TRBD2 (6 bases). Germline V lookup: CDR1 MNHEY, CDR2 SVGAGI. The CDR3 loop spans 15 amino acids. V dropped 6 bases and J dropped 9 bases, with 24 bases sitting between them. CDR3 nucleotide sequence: TGTGCCAGCAGAACGGGGACTTGGGATCCTACGAGGCAGTACTTC. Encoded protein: CASRTGTWDPTRQYF.

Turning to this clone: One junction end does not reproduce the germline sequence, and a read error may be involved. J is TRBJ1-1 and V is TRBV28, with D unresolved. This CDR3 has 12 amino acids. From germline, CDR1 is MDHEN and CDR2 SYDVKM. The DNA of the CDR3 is TGTGCCAGCAGTTCGGGGAACCCTGAAGCTTTCTTT. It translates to CASSSGNPEAFF. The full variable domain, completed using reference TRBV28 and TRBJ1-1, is DVKVTQSSRYLVKRTGEKVFLECVQDMDHENMFWYRQDPGLGLRLIYFSYDVKMKEKGDIPEGYSVSREKKERFSLILESASTNQTSMYLCASSSGNPEAFFGQGTRLTVV.

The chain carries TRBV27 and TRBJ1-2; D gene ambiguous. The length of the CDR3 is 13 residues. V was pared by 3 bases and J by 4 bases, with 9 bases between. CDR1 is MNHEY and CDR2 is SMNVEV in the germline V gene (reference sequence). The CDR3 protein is CASSLKAGYGYTF. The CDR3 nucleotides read TGTGCCAGCAGTTTGAAAGCCGGCTATGGCTACACCTTC.

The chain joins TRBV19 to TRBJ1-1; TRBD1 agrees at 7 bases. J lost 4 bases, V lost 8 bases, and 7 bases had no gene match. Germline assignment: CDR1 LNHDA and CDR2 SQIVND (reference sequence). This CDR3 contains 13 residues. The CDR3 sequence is CASEKGAGTEAFF. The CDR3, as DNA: TGTGCCAGTGAAAAGGGGGCGGGCACTGAAGCTTTCTTT.

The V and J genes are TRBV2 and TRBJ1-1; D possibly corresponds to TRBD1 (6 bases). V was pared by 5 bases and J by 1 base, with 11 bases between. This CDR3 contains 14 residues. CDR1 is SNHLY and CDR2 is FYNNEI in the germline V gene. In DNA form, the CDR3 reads TGTGCCAGCAGTCAGGGGTGGGGGAACACTGAAGCTTTCTTT. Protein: CASSQGWGNTEAFF.

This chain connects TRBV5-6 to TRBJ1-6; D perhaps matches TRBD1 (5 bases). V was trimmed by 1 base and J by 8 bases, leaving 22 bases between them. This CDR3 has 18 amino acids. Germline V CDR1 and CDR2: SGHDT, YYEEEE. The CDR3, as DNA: TGTGCCAGCAGCTTGAGATGGAAGGTGGGGGGTCTAGATTCACCCCTCCACTTT. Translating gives CASSLRWKVGGLDSPLHF.

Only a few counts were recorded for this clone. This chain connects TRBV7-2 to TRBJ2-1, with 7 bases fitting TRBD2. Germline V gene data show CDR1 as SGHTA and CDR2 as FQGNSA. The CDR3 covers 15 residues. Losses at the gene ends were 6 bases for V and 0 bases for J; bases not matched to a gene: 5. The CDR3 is CASRSGTNSYNEQFF. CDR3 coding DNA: TGTGCCAGCAGGTCCGGGACTAACTCCTACAATGAGCAGTTCTTC.

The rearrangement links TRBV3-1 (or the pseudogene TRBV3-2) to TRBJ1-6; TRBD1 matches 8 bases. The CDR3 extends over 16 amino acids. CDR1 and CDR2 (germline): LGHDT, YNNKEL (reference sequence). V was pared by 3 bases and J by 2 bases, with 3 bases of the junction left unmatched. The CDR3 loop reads CASSHGQGPYNSPLHF. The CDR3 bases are TGTGCCAGCAGCCACGGACAGGGTCCCTATAATTCACCCCTCCACTTT.

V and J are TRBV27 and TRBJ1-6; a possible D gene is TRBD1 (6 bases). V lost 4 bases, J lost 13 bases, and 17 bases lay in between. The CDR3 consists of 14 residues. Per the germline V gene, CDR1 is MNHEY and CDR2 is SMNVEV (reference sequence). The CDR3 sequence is CASSYWQQGDPLHF. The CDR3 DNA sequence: TGTGCCAGCAGTTATTGGCAACAGGGTGATCCCCTCCACTTT.

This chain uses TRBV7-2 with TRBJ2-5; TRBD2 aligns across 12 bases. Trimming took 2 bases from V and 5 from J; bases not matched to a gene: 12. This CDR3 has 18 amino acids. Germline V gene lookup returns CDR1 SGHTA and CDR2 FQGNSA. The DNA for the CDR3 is TGTGCCAGCAGCTTAAGGGGACGGGCTAGCGGGGGGGAGGAGACCCAGTACTTC. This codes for CASSLRGRASGGEETQYF. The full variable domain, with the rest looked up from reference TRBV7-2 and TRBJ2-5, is GAGVSQSPSNKVTEKGKDVELRCDPISGHTALYWYRQSLGQGLEFLIYFQGNSAPDKSGLPSDRFSAERTGGSVSTLTIQRTQQEDSAVYLCASSLRGRASGGEETQYFGPGTRLLVL.

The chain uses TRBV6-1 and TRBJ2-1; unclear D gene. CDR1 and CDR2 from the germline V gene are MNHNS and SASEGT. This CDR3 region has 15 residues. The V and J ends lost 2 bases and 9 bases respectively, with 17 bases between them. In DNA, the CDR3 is TGTGCCAGCAGTGAATACGCGGTTGCCCGGATTGAGCAGTTCTTC. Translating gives CASSEYAVARIEQFF.

The CDR3 reads CASSIGGSLPSYEQYF. The CDR3 DNA follows: TGTGCCAGTAGTATAGGGGGCAGCTTACCCTCCTACGAGCAGTACTTC. The chain employs TRBV19 and TRBJ2-7; D perhaps matches TRBD1 (5 bases). Germline CDR1 reads LNHDA; CDR2 reads SQIVND (reference sequence). CDR3 length equals 16 residues. Trimming took 1 base from V and 0 from J, leaving 13 bases between them.

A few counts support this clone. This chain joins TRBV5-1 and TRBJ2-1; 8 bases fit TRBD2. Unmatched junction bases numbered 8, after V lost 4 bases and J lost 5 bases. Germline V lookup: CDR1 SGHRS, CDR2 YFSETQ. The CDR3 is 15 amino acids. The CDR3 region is CASSPGLGPDNEQFF. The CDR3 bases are TGCGCCAGCAGCCCGGGACTAGGACCTGACAATGAGCAGTTCTTC.

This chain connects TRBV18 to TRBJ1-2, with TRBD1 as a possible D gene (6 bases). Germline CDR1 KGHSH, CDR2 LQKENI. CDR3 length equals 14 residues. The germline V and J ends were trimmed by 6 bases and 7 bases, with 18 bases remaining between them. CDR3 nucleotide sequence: TGTGCCAGCTCCCGTGAATCACAGGGACGTGGCTACACCTTC. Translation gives CASSRESQGRGYTF.